This T cell receptor (beta chain) stems from a study of OX40 agonist ivuxolimab in advanced cancers. Overall study: Therapy given before enrollment (anti-PD-1, anti-PD-L1 or anti-CTLA-4) was allowed, and around 40% had some.

Study-level findings and limits: CD8+ T cells averaged more expanded clones than CD4+. Clonal expansion from baseline to week 6 occurred in both CD4+ and CD8+ T cells.

Blood was sampled at baseline, cycle 4 day 1, and cycle 7 day 1. About this clone itself: Its antigen is currently unknown.

The CDR3 runs 10 residues. Trimming cost V 8 bases and J 7 bases, with 8 bases left between them. Germline CDR1 reads MNHNS; CDR2 reads SASEGT. The table came from immunoSEQ multiplex PCR; TCRdb's copy has only in-frame clones and leaves some out. The data contain tens of thousands of clones, 94% of them singletons. This clonotype was obtained from an adult with an advanced solid tumor such as melanoma, head and neck, liver or kidney cancer. The chain couples TRBV6-1 to TRBJ2-5; D is undetermined. Sample: CD4+ or CD8+ T cells sorted from blood, taken in a trial of the OX40 agonist ivuxolimab. CDR3 nucleotide sequence: TGTGCCAGCGCCAGGAGGACCCAGTACTTC. It codes for CASARRTQYF.